Following are 30 T cell receptor beta chains from one sample sequenced in a study of CD4 T cells in relation to SARS-CoV-2 and coronaviruses. Unexposed donor CD4+ T cells date from about 2011-2019, before the COVID-19 pandemic. CD4+ T cells were isolated from the cells after 10 days of culture. Profiled with immunoSEQ multiplex PCR; TCRdb holds only in-frame clones, not every one. Of some 21,000 clones detected, approximately 82% appear once; the ten largest clones hold roughly 17%. These receptors have no known antigen. Sequencing was carried out using CD4+ T cells from PBMCs, cultured in vitro. All receptors come from a human donor in good health.

This clone appeared a few times. The chain uses TRBV12-3 or TRBV12-4 and TRBJ1-1; D is ambiguous. This CDR3 region has 13 residues. The V end lost 5 bases, the J end lost 1 base, and 8 bases lay between the germline ends. The CDR3 nucleotides read TGTGCCAGCAGTCGGAGCGGGAACACTGAAGCTTTCTTT. Translating it yields CASSRSGNTEAFF.

This chain connects TRBV25-1 to TRBJ2-1; 11 nucleotides align to TRBD2. CDR1 MGHDK and CDR2 SYGVNS come from the germline V gene. Germline trimming cut 2 bases from V and 3 bases from J; bases unmatched to any gene: 3. This CDR3 has 16 residues. CDR3 protein: CASSEPGTSGYNEQFF. The CDR3 nucleotides read TGTGCCAGCAGTGAACCCGGGACTAGCGGCTACAATGAGCAGTTCTTC.

This sequence joins TRBV6-5 and TRBJ2-3; D remains unclear. CDR1 is MNHEY, CDR2 SVGAGI, per germline. Trimming removed 4 bases from V and 5 bases from J, with 16 bases in between. There are 15 residues in the CDR3. The DNA for the CDR3 is TGTGCCAGCAGTTCCACGACGTTGGATGGAGATACGCAGTATTTT. This encodes CASSSTTLDGDTQYF.

The genes are TRBV2 and TRBJ2-1, with D perhaps matching TRBD2 (5 bases). Germline loops: CDR1 SNHLY, CDR2 FYNNEI. The ends were cut back, 7 bases at V and 7 bases at J, with 17 bases in the middle. CDR3 length: 14 amino acids. CDR3 sequence reads: CASNLAPSGNEQFF. The CDR3 DNA sequence: TGTGCCAGCAATTTGGCTCCCTCGGGGAATGAGCAGTTCTTC.

This rearrangement joins TRBV4-2 to TRBJ2-7; D not resolved. V was shortened by 0 bases and J by 4 bases, with 7 bases between the two germline ends. The CDR3 runs 13 residues. Germline loops: CDR1 LGHNA, CDR2 YNFKEQ. Here the CDR3 reads CASSQDLGYEQYF. For the CDR3, the DNA is TGTGCCAGCAGCCAAGATCTGGGTTACGAGCAGTACTTC.

The V gene is TRBV4-1, the J gene TRBJ1-3, with D perhaps TRBD1 (5 bases). V lost 4 bases to trimming and J lost 0 bases, with 16 bases between them. CDR3 length equals 17 residues. Germline CDR1 is MGHRA and CDR2 is YSYEKL. This CDR3 is CASSLVGEGISGNTIYF. The CDR3 bases are TGCGCCAGCAGCCTCGTGGGAGAGGGGATCTCTGGAAACACCATATATTTT.

This clone was picked up a small number of times. The gene calls are TRBV3-1 (or the pseudogene TRBV3-2) and TRBJ1-5, with a tentative D call TRBD1 (6 bases). The length of the CDR3 is 15 residues. Germline CDR1 reads LGHDT; CDR2 reads YNNKEL (reference sequence). Trimming took off 6 bases at V and 0 bases at J, with 12 bases between the two ends. DNA of the CDR3: TGTGCCAGCAGACAGGGCCCCAATAGCAATCAGCCCCAGCATTTT. Its protein product is CASRQGPNSNQPQHF.

V usage is TRBV27 and J usage is TRBJ1-1; D remains ambiguous. V dropped 2 bases and J dropped 2 bases, with 15 bases sitting between them. CDR1 and CDR2 (germline): MNHEY, SMNVEV (reference sequence). The CDR3 runs to 16 residues. The CDR3 spells CASSLRTGRSNTEAFF. Here the CDR3 DNA reads TGTGCCAGCAGTTTAAGAACGGGCAGGAGCAACACTGAAGCTTTCTTT.

This chain joins TRBV19 and TRBJ1-2, with 7 bases fitting TRBD1. In germline, CDR1 is LNHDA, CDR2 SQIVND (reference sequence). V trimming: 4 bases; J trimming: 5 bases; junction bases outside the gene matches: 13. The CDR3 is made up of 16 amino acids. This CDR3 is CASSTLGQVWYYGYTF. CDR3 nucleotide sequence: TGTGCCAGTAGTACCCTTGGACAGGTGTGGTATTATGGCTACACCTTC.

V and J are TRBV3-1 (or the pseudogene TRBV3-2) and TRBJ2-4; D not certain. The CDR3 consists of 15 residues. The V gene's germline CDR1 is LGHDT and CDR2 YNNKEL (reference sequence). Trimming took 6 bases from V and 1 from J, leaving 13 bases between them. Here the CDR3 reads CASSRTVLAKNIQYF. CDR3 DNA sequence: TGTGCCAGCAGTCGGACCGTGTTGGCCAAAAACATTCAGTACTTC.

The CDR3 reads CASSEGTVKNTGELFF. CDR3 sequence (DNA): TGTGCCAGCAGTGAAGGGACAGTAAAGAACACCGGGGAGCTGTTTTTT. The chain joins TRBV6-1 to TRBJ2-2; D is possibly TRBD1 (6 bases). V lost 1 base, J lost 1 base, and 10 bases lay in between. Looked up from germline, CDR1 is MNHNS and CDR2 is SASEGT. CDR3 length: 16 residues.

This rearrangement joins TRBV11-3 to TRBJ2-2, with 7 bases identical to TRBD1. V shed 6 bases, J shed 5 bases, and the junction held 9 bases outside the gene matches. The CDR3 contains 15 residues. Per germline, CDR1 SGHNT and CDR2 YENEEA. The CDR3, as DNA: TGTGCCAGCAGTTTCGAACAGGGGCAAACCGGGGAGCTGTTTTTT. It is translated as CASSFEQGQTGELFF.

The chain links TRBV28 to TRBJ1-1; tentatively, D is TRBD1 (6 bases). Germline values: CDR1 MDHEN, CDR2 SYDVKM. The CDR3 loop spans 14 amino acids. The ends were cut back, 6 bases at V and 1 base at J, with 12 bases in the middle. The CDR3 DNA reads TGTGCCAGCAGGATAGGGACACCGAACACTGAAGCTTTCTTT. It is translated as CASRIGTPNTEAFF.

This chain joins TRBV19 and TRBJ1-3; D remains unclear. V dropped 3 bases and J dropped 2 bases, with 2 bases sitting between them. From germline, CDR1 is LNHDA and CDR2 SQIVND (reference sequence). The CDR3 extends over 12 amino acids. The CDR3 region has the DNA TGTGCCAGTAGTATCCCTGGAAACACCATATATTTT. Protein product: CASSIPGNTIYF. The full variable domain, in which reference TRBV19 and TRBJ1-3 provide the parts outside the CDR3, is DGGITQSPKYLFRKEGQNVTLSCEQNLNHDAMYWYRQDPGQGLRLIYYSQIVNDFQKGDIAEGYSVSREKKESFPLTVTSAQKNPTAFYLCASSIPGNTIYFGEGSWLTVV.

This clone has just one count. The CDR3 DNA reads as TGTGCCAGCCCGGACACTTACTCTGGAAACACCATATATTTT. It translates to CASPDTYSGNTIYF. This chain connects TRBV2 to TRBJ1-3; D possibly corresponds to TRBD1 (5 bases). Trimming took off 8 bases at V and 0 bases at J, with 11 bases between the two ends. Germline lookup yields CDR1 SNHLY and CDR2 FYNNEI. The CDR3 covers 14 residues.

The chain couples TRBV5-1 to TRBJ2-5; unclear D gene. Germline CDR1 is SGHRS and CDR2 is YFSETQ. The V gene lost 0 bases and the J gene lost 1 base, with 10 bases spanning the gap. The CDR3 consists of 15 residues. The DNA for the CDR3 is TGCGCCAGCAGCTTGGTACTGGCACCCCAAGAGACCCAGTACTTC. Translation: CASSLVLAPQETQYF. Full variable domain (rest looked up from reference TRBV5-1 and TRBJ2-5): KAGVTQTPRYLIKTRGQQVTLSCSPISGHRSVSWYQQTPGQGLQFLFEYFSETQRNKGNFPGRFSGRQFSNSRSEMNVSTLELGDSALYLCASSLVLAPQETQYFGPGTRLLVL.

This clone was detected only once. This chain uses TRBV10-3 with TRBJ2-2; the D call may be TRBD1 or TRBD2 (6 bases each). Germline CDR1 reads ENHRY; CDR2 reads SYGVKD. Trimming took 3 bases from V and 6 from J, leaving 11 bases between them. CDR3 length: 14 residues. CDR3 region: CAISEQGGSGELFF. Here the CDR3 DNA reads TGTGCCATCAGTGAACAGGGAGGCTCCGGGGAGCTGTTTTTT.

The CDR3 coding sequence is TGCGCCAGCAGCCTCTCCAGGGAAAAGATCGGTGGCTACACCTTC. This translates into CASSLSREKIGGYTF. The V gene is TRBV4-1, the J gene TRBJ1-2, with TRBD1 as a possible D gene (5 bases). Germline CDR1 is MGHRA and CDR2 is YSYEKL. The CDR3 spans 15 residues. Deletions cut 4 bases from V and 7 bases from J, with 19 bases between.

This clone has only one observation. The rearrangement joins TRBV5-6 to TRBJ1-1; D not resolved. Germline CDR1 is SGHDT and CDR2 is YYEEEE. V was shortened by 0 bases and J by 5 bases, with 14 bases between the two germline ends. CDR3 length: 15 amino acids. CDR3 DNA sequence: TGTGCCAGCAGCTTGGGCAGGCCGCTACGAACTGAAGCTTTCTTT. This gives the protein CASSLGRPLRTEAFF.

This clone was counted a single time. V and J are TRBV25-1 and TRBJ2-5; TRBD2 might be the D (6 bases). Trimming left V 1 base short and J 3 bases short, with 18 bases between. Per the germline V gene, CDR1 is MGHDK and CDR2 is SYGVNS. The CDR3 loop spans 17 amino acids. This CDR3 reads CASSESWGGSLKETQYF. The CDR3 DNA reads as TGTGCCAGCAGTGAATCTTGGGGAGGTTCCCTTAAAGAGACCCAGTACTTC.

The CDR3 loop reads CATASGQGHNSPLHF. The CDR3, as DNA: TGTGCCACCGCCTCCGGCCAGGGGCATAATTCACCCCTCCACTTT. V gene TRBV7-8 combines with J gene TRBJ1-6, with TRBD1 as a possible D gene (6 bases). The CDR3 spans 15 residues. V lost 10 bases and J 5 bases, leaving 18 bases between the germline ends. Germline CDR1 is SGHVS and CDR2 is FQNEAQ.

This clone occurred a few times. The V gene is TRBV3-1 (or the pseudogene TRBV3-2), the J gene TRBJ2-7, with 7 bases aligning to TRBD1. Germline assignment: CDR1 LGHDT and CDR2 YNNKEL (reference sequence). The CDR3 contains 14 residues. V was pared by 4 bases and J by 2 bases, with 5 bases of the junction left unmatched. CDR3 residues: CASSLGTATYEQYF. CDR3 nucleotide sequence: TGTGCCAGCAGCCTCGGGACAGCCACCTACGAGCAGTACTTC.

The V call is TRBV9, the J call TRBJ1-2, with a tentative D call TRBD1 (5 bases). CDR3 length: 15 amino acids. Germline V gives CDR1 SGDLS, CDR2 YYNGEE. V lost 0 bases to trimming and J lost 4 bases, with 13 bases between them. CDR3 DNA: TGTGCCAGCAGCGTAGGTCGGACAAGTGTCTATGGCTACACCTTC. Encoded protein: CASSVGRTSVYGYTF.

The chain uses TRBV5-1 and TRBJ1-1; 11 bases are a match to TRBD1. Trimming took 0 bases from V and 9 from J; bases not matched to a gene: 1. The germline gives CDR1 SGHRS, CDR2 YFSETQ. There are 13 residues in the CDR3. The CDR3 bases are TGCGCCAGCAGCTTGGGGGACAGGGGGAAAGCTTTCTTT. The encoded protein is CASSLGDRGKAFF.

The V gene is TRBV5-1, the J gene TRBJ2-7; 9 bases agree with TRBD2. Per the germline V gene, CDR1 is SGHRS and CDR2 is YFSETQ. The J segment lost 2 bases and the V segment lost 5 bases, leaving 8 bases of the junction unmatched. This CDR3 has 15 residues. The CDR3 nucleotides are TGCGCCAGCAGTTCCATGGCGGGAGGGCCCTACGAGCAGTACTTC. This encodes CASSSMAGGPYEQYF. Full variable domain (missing parts from reference TRBV5-1 and TRBJ2-7): KAGVTQTPRYLIKTRGQQVTLSCSPISGHRSVSWYQQTPGQGLQFLFEYFSETQRNKGNFPGRFSGRQFSNSRSEMNVSTLELGDSALYLCASSSMAGGPYEQYFGPGTRLTVT.

V and J are TRBV5-1 and TRBJ1-1, with no clear D. V lost 0 bases and J lost 1, with 10 bases in between. The CDR3 runs to 15 residues. Germline V CDR1 and CDR2: SGHRS, YFSETQ. The CDR3, as DNA: TGCGCCAGCAGCTTGGATGTGCAGCCGAACACTGAAGCTTTCTTT. Protein sequence: CASSLDVQPNTEAFF.

This clone occurred a few times. The CDR3 DNA follows: TGTGCCAGCAGCACCTTGACAGGGGCCCTGGGTGGCTACACCTTC. As protein: CASSTLTGALGGYTF. This chain joins TRBV28 and TRBJ1-2; TRBD1 matches 8 bases. The germline V gene encodes CDR1 MDHEN and CDR2 SYDVKM. The CDR3 covers 15 residues. V trimming: 6 bases; J trimming: 7 bases; junction bases outside the gene matches: 13.

The chain has TRBV10-1 and TRBJ1-2; 9 bases are shared with TRBD1. Germline CDR1 and CDR2: WNHNN and SYGVQD (reference sequence). The trim removed 6 bases at V and 8 bases at J, leaving 7 bases unmatched. CDR3 size: 13 residues. The CDR3 region is CASSPGTGLGYTF. CDR3 in DNA: TGCGCCAGCAGCCCCGGGACAGGGCTCGGCTACACCTTC.

This rearrangement joins TRBV9 to TRBJ2-3; 13 nucleotides match TRBD2. The germline CDR1 and CDR2 sequences are SGDLS and YYNGEE. J gave up 0 bases and V 0 bases, and 4 bases lay outside the gene matches. This CDR3 has 18 amino acids. CDR3 bases: TGTGCCAGCAGCGTAGAACTAGCGGGAGGGCTTAGCACAGATACGCAGTATTTT. The encoded protein is CASSVELAGGLSTDTQYF. Variable domain in full (rest from reference TRBV9 and TRBJ2-3): DSGVTQTPKHLITATGQRVTLRCSPRSGDLSVYWYQQSLDQGLQFLIQYYNGEERAKGNILERFSAQQFPDLHSELNLSSLELGDSALYFCASSVELAGGLSTDTQYFGPGTRLTVL.

The rearrangement joins TRBV5-1 to TRBJ2-1; TRBD2 might be the D (6 bases). With 0 bases removed from V and 4 bases from J, the gap between germline ends came to 11 bases. CDR3 length equals 15 residues. Germline V gene data show CDR1 as SGHRS and CDR2 as YFSETQ. CDR3 nucleotides: TGCGCCAGCAGCTTGGCCGGGACTGGTTACAATGAGCAGTTCTTC. It is translated as CASSLAGTGYNEQFF.